Sequencing of this T cell receptor (beta chain) was carried out in a study of shared clonotypes between healthy human individuals. This clone has a single count. Assay used: immunoSEQ multiplex PCR; TCRdb lists only in-frame clones, some missing. The table records over 1.4 million clones, 95% to 97% of them present only once. Between the trimmed V and J ends, which lost 2 bases and 0 bases, there was a span of 8 bases. This CDR3 spans 14 amino acids. Germline CDR1 and CDR2: SGHRS and YFSETQ. The sequence came from a man between 25 and 39 years old in good health. The genes are TRBV5-1 and TRBJ1-2; no clear D gene. Source material: naive CD4+ T cells sorted from blood. Sample subset: CD45RA+ positively selected. CDR3 DNA: TGCGCCAGCAGCTTCGGAGGCTCTAACTATGGCTACACCTTC. It is translated as CASSFGGSNYGYTF.